This T cell receptor (beta chain) was profiled in a study of OX40 agonist ivuxolimab in advanced cancers. Overall study context: Ivuxolimab was delivered to patients intravenously every 2 weeks at doses spanning 0.01 to 10 mg/kg. People who had prior anti-PD-1, anti-PD-L1 or anti-CTLA-4 therapy could take part, and approximately 43% had some.

Generated by immunoSEQ multiplex PCR, the TCRdb table keeps only in-frame clones and is missing some. The sample lists tens of thousands of clones; 70% to 90% were seen once. Germline lookup yields CDR1 MNHEY and CDR2 SMNVEV (reference sequence). With 2 bases clipped from V and 5 bases from J, the junction kept 11 bases outside the gene matches. The CDR3 covers 16 residues. This clonotype originated in an adult with an advanced solid tumor such as melanoma, head and neck, liver or kidney cancer. The V call is TRBV27, the J call TRBJ2-5; the match to TRBD2 covers 7 bases. The specimen comprised CD4+ or CD8+ T cells sorted from blood, sampled in a trial of the OX40 agonist ivuxolimab. The CDR3 coding sequence is TGTGCCAGCAGTTTAAGCGGGGCACCTTTCGAGGAGACCCAGTACTTC. Translation: CASSLSGAPFEETQYF.